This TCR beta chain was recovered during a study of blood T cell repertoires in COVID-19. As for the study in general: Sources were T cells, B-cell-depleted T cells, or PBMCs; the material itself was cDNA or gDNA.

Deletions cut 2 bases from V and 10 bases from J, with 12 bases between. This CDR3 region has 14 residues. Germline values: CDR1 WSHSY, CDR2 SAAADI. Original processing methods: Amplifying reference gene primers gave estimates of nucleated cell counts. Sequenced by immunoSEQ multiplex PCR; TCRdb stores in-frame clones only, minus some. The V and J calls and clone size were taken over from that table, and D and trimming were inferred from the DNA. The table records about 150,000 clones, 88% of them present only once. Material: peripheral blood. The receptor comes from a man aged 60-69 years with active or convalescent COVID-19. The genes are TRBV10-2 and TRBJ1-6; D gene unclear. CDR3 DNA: TGCGCCAGCAGTGAGACCGATCGGAGGTCACCCCTCCACTTT. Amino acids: CASSETDRRSPLHF.